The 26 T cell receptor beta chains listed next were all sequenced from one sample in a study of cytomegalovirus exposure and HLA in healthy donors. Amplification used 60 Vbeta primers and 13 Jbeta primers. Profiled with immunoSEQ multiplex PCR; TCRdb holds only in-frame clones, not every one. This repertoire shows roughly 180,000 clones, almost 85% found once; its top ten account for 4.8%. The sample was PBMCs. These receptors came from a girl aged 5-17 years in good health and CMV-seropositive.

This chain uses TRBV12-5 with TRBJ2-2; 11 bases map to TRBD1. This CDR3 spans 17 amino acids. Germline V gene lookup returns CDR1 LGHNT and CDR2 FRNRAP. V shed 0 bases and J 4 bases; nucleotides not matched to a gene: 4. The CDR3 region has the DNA TGTGCTAGTGGTTTGGTAACGGGACAGGGGGTCACCGGGGAGCTGTTTTTT. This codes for CASGLVTGQGVTGELFF.

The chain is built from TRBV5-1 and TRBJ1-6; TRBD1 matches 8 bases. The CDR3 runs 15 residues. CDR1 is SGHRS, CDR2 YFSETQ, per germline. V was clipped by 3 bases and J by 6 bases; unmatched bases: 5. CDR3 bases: TGCGCCAGCAGCTCGGACAGGGATCGTAATTCACCCCTCCACTTT. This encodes CASSSDRDRNSPLHF.

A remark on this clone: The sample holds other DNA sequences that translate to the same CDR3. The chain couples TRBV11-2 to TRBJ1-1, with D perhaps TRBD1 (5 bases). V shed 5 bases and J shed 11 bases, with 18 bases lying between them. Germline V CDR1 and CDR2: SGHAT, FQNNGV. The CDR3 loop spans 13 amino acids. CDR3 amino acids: CASSPGVSGGAFF. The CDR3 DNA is TGTGCCAGCAGCCCCGGGGTCTCGGGGGGGGCTTTCTTT.

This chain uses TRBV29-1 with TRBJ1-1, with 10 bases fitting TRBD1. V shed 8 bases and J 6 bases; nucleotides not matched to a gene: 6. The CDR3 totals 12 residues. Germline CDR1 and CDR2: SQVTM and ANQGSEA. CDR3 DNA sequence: TGCAGCTCGGGACAGGGGTTGTCTGAAGCTTTCTTT. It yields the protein CSSGQGLSEAFF.

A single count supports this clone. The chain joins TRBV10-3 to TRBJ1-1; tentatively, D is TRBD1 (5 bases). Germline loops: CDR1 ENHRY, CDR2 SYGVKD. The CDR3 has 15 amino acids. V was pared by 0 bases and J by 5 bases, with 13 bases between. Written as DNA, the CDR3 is TGTGCCATCAGTGAGTCCGGGGGGGGGAATACTGAAGCTTTCTTT. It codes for CAISESGGGNTEAFF.

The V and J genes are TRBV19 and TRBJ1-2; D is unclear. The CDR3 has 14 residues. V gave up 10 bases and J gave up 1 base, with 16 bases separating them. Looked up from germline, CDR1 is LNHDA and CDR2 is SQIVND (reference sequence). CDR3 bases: TGTGCCACCCGCGGGCTGTCGGATAACTATGGCTACACCTTC. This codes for CATRGLSDNYGYTF.

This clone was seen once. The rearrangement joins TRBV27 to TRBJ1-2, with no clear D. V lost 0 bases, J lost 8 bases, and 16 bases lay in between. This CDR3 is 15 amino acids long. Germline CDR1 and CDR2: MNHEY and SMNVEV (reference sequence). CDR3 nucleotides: TGTGCCAGCAGTTTATCATGGGGAACTGCGGGGGGCTACACCTTC. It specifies CASSLSWGTAGGYTF.

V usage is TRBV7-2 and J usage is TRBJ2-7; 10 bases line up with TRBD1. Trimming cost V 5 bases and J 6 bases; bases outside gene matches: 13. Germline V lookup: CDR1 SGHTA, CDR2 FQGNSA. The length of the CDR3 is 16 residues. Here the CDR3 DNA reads TGTGCCAGCAGCCTAACCGGGACAGGGGTCATAGGCGAGCAGTACTTC. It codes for CASSLTGTGVIGEQYF.

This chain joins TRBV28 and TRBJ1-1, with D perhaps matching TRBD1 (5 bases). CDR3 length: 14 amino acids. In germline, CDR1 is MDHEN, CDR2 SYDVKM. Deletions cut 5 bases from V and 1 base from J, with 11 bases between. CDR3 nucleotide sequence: TGTGCCAGCAGTCCCAGGGTTGGGAACACTGAAGCTTTCTTT. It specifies CASSPRVGNTEAFF. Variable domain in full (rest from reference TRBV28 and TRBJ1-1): DVKVTQSSRYLVKRTGEKVFLECVQDMDHENMFWYRQDPGLGLRLIYFSYDVKMKEKGDIPEGYSVSREKKERFSLILESASTNQTSMYLCASSPRVGNTEAFFGQGTRLTVV.

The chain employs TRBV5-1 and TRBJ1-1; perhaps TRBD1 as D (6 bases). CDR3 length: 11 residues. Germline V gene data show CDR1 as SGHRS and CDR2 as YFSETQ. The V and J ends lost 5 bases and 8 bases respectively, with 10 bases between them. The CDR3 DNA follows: TGCGCCAGCAGATTACAGGGAGAAGCTTTCTTT. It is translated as CASRLQGEAFF.

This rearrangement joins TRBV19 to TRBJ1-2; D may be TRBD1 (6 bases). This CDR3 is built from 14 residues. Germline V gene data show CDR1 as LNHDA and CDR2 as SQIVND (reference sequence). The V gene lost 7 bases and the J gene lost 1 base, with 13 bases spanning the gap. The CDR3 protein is CASNRQDINYGYTF. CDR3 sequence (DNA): TGTGCCAGTAACCGACAGGATATTAACTATGGCTACACCTTC.

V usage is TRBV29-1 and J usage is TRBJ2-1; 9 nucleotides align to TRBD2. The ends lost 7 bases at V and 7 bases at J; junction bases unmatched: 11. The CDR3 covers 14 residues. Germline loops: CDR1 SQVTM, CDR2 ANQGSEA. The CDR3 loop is CSGSGGPPGNEQFF. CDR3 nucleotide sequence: TGCAGCGGTAGCGGGGGCCCGCCTGGGAATGAGCAGTTCTTC.

This CDR3 reads CARKRTRLDTEAFF. In DNA form, the CDR3 reads TGTGCCAGAAAAAGGACAAGGTTGGACACTGAAGCTTTCTTT. This chain joins TRBV5-3 and TRBJ1-1, with a weak D call TRBD1 (5 bases). TRBV5-3 counts as an open reading frame of uncertain function. Trimming stripped 6 bases from V and 3 bases from J, with 15 bases between. The CDR3 contains 14 residues.

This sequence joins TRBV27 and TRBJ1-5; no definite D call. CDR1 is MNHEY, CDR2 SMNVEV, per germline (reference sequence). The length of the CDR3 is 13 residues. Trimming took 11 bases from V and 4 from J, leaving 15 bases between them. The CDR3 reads CAAGAWENQPQHF. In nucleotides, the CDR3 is TGTGCCGCGGGTGCGTGGGAGAATCAGCCCCAGCATTTT.

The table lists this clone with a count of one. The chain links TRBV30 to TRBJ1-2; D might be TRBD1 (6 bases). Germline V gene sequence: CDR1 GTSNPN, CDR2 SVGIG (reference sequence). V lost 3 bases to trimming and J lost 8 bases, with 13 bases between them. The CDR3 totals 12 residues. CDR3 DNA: TGTGCCTGGAGGGACCCGACAGGAGGCTACACCTTC. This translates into CAWRDPTGGYTF.

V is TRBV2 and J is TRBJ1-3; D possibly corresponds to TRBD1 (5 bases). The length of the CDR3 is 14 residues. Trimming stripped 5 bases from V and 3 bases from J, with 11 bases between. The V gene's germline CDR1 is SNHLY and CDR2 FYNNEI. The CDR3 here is CASSSGVGGNTIYF. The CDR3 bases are TGTGCCAGCAGTTCGGGGGTTGGTGGAAACACCATATATTTT.

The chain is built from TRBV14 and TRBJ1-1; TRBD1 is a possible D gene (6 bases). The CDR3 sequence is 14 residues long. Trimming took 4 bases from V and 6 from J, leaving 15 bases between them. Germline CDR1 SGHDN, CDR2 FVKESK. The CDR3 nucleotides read TGTGCCAGCAGCCTCTTGGACAGTCACCCTGAAGCTTTCTTT. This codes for CASSLLDSHPEAFF.

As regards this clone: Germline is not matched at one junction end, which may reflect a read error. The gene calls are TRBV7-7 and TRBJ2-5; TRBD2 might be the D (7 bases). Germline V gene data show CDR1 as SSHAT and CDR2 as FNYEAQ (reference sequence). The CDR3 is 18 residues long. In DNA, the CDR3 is TGTGCTAGCAGCCCGGGGGCCGACTACGGGGGGAGTGGAGAGACCCAGTACTTC. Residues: CASSPGADYGGSGETQYF.

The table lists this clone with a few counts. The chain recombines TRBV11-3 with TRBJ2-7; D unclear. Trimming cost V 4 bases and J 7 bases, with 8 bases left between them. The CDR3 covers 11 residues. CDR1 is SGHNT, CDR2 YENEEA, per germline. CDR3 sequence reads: CASSSAWEQYF. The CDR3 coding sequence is TGTGCCAGCAGCTCCGCGTGGGAGCAGTACTTC.

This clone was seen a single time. The CDR3 DNA is TGTGCCAGCAGTGTTAGGGGGTTAGGAGAAAAACTGTTTTTT. Translation: CASSVRGLGEKLFF. The chain has TRBV2 and TRBJ1-4; tentative D call: TRBD1 (6 bases). Deletions cut 4 bases from V and 8 bases from J, with 14 bases between. This CDR3 region has 14 residues. Germline V gene sequence: CDR1 SNHLY, CDR2 FYNNEI.

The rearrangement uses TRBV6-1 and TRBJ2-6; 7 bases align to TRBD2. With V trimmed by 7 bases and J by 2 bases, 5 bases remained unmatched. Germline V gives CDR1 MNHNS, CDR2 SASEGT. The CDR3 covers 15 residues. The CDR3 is CASTGGRAGANVLTF. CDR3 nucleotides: TGTGCCAGCACGGGAGGACGGGCTGGGGCCAACGTCCTGACTTTC.

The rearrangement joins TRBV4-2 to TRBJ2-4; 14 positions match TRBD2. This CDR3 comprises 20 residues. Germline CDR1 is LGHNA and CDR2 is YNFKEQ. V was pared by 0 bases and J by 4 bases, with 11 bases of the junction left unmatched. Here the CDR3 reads CASSQDDYRRTSGGKNIQYF. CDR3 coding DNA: TGTGCCAGCAGCCAAGATGATTATCGCCGGACTAGCGGGGGGAAAAACATTCAGTACTTC.

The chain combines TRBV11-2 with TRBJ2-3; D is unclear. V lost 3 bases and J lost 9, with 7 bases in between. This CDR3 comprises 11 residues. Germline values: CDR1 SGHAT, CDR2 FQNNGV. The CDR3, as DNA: TGTGCCAGCAGCTTTGGCCAGACGCAGTATTTT. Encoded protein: CASSFGQTQYF.

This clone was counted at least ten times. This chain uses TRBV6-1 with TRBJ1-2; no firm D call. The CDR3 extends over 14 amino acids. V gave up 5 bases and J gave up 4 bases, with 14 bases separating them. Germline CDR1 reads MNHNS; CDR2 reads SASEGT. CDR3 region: CASSSTGSIYGYTF. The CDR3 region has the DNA TGTGCCAGCAGTTCCACCGGGTCAATCTATGGCTACACCTTC.

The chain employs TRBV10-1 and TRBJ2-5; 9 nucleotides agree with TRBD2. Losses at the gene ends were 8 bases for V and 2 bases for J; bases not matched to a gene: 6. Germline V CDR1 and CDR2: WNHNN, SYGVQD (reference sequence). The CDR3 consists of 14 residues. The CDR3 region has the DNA TGCGCCAGCTCCCGCGGGGGGGATCAAGAGACCCAGTACTTC. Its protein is CASSRGGDQETQYF.

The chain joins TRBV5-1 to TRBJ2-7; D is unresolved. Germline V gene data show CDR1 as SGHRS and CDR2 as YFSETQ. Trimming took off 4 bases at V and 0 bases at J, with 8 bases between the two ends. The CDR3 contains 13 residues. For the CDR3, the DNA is TGCGCCAGCAGCCTTACCAGCTCCTACGAGCAGTACTTC. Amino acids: CASSLTSSYEQYF. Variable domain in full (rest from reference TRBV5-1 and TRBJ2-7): KAGVTQTPRYLIKTRGQQVTLSCSPISGHRSVSWYQQTPGQGLQFLFEYFSETQRNKGNFPGRFSGRQFSNSRSEMNVSTLELGDSALYLCASSLTSSYEQYFGPGTRLTVT.